The 9 T cell receptor beta chains below were found in one sample sequenced in a study of cytomegalovirus exposure and HLA in healthy donors. PCR primers comprised 60 Vbeta and 13 Jbeta primers. Produced via immunoSEQ multiplex PCR; TCRdb's table is partial and in-frame only. The sample gives about 160,000 clones, more than 80% of which show up once; less than 2% is in the top ten. Sequenced input: PBMCs. The receptor set was obtained from a woman between 18 and 29 years old in good health and CMV-seronegative.

The rearrangement joins TRBV7-2 to TRBJ1-1, with D possibly matching TRBD1 (6 bases). CDR1 and CDR2 (germline): SGHTA, FQGNSA. The V and J ends lost 6 bases and 1 base respectively, with 9 bases between them. This CDR3 comprises 13 residues. CDR3: CASSSTGNTEAFF. The CDR3 DNA is TGTGCCAGCAGTTCGACAGGGAACACTGAAGCTTTCTTT.

The chain is built from TRBV5-4 and TRBJ1-1; D gene unclear. The CDR3 contains 17 residues. The germline V gene has CDR1 SGHNT and CDR2 YYREEE (reference sequence). Trimming removed 0 bases at V and 0 bases at J, with 15 bases between. This CDR3 is CASSLGPYSALNTEAFF. The CDR3 nucleotides read TGTGCCAGCAGCTTGGGACCCTACAGTGCTCTGAACACTGAAGCTTTCTTT.

The chain combines TRBV5-1 with TRBJ2-7, with TRBD1 matching over 8 bases. The CDR3 runs 15 residues. With 1 base clipped from V and 2 bases from J, the junction kept 5 bases outside the gene matches. CDR1 SGHRS and CDR2 YFSETQ come from the germline V gene. The CDR3 nucleotides read TGCGCCAGCAGCTTGTCACAGGGGGACCCCTACGAGCAGTACTTC. It codes for CASSLSQGDPYEQYF.

The chain couples TRBV30 to TRBJ2-2, with 15 bases aligning to TRBD2. This CDR3 has 18 amino acids. Trimming took 1 base from V and 5 from J; bases not matched to a gene: 8. Germline CDR1 reads GTSNPN; CDR2 reads SVGIG (reference sequence). The CDR3 region is CAWSGGLAGGPGTGELFF. Here the CDR3 DNA reads TGTGCCTGGAGTGGTGGACTAGCGGGAGGGCCGGGTACCGGGGAGCTGTTTTTT.

This clone was counted a single time. The chain couples TRBV19 to TRBJ1-2, with 7 bases fitting TRBD1. V gave up 8 bases and J gave up 6 bases; unmatched junction bases: 9. Per the germline V gene, CDR1 is LNHDA and CDR2 is SQIVND (reference sequence). The CDR3 is 13 residues long. The CDR3 bases are TGTGCCAGTCGTCGAGACAGGGTCGATGGCTACACCTTC. Its translation is CASRRDRVDGYTF. The full variable domain, in which reference TRBV19 and TRBJ1-2 provide the parts outside the CDR3, is DGGITQSPKYLFRKEGQNVTLSCEQNLNHDAMYWYRQDPGQGLRLIYYSQIVNDFQKGDIAEGYSVSREKKESFPLTVTSAQKNPTAFYLCASRRDRVDGYTFGSGTRLTVV.

The chain employs TRBV4-2 and TRBJ1-3; 7 bases match TRBD1. In germline, CDR1 is LGHNA, CDR2 YNFKEQ. V lost 0 bases, J lost 0 bases, and 2 bases stayed unmatched. The CDR3 spans 16 residues. The CDR3: CASSQETGVSGNTIYF. The CDR3 DNA sequence: TGTGCCAGCAGCCAAGAAACAGGGGTCTCTGGAAACACCATATATTTT.

J is TRBJ2-1 and V is TRBV7-2; 7 positions agree with TRBD2. V lost 5 bases, J lost 6 bases, and 7 bases stayed unmatched. Per the germline V gene, CDR1 is SGHTA and CDR2 is FQGNSA. This CDR3 region has 14 residues. The CDR3 DNA reads TGTGCCAGCAGCCCTACGACTAGCTTCAATGAGCAGTTCTTC. Its translation: CASSPTTSFNEQFF.

J is TRBJ1-1 and V is TRBV6-1, with 9 bases identical to TRBD1. Losses at the gene ends were 4 bases for V and 1 base for J; bases not matched to a gene: 4. The germline gives CDR1 MNHNS, CDR2 SASEGT. The CDR3 is 15 residues long. This CDR3 is CASSVNRGQNTEAFF. As DNA, the CDR3 is TGTGCCAGCAGTGTCAACAGGGGGCAGAACACTGAAGCTTTCTTT.

V gene TRBV7-2 combines with J gene TRBJ2-1, with 10 bases lining up with TRBD2. Germline CDR1 SGHTA, CDR2 FQGNSA. The CDR3 spans 15 residues. The J segment lost 6 bases and the V segment lost 4 bases, leaving 6 bases of the junction unmatched. The CDR3: CASSSSGGVSNEQFF. CDR3 DNA sequence: TGTGCCAGCAGCTCTAGCGGGGGAGTAAGCAATGAGCAGTTCTTC.